Listed below are T cell receptor beta chains from one sample, sequenced in a study of T cells after yellow fever vaccination. TCRdb independently ran MiXCR on the 5' RACE reads; one entry per CDR3 protein. The sample lists a few hundred thousand distinct CDR3 sequences, 13% occurring once. The sample in question was CD4+ T cells sorted from PBMCs, obtained 45 days after the yellow fever booster vaccination. The origin of the receptors is a man younger than 40 who received the YFV17D yellow fever vaccine. Each CDR3 is given with its conserved first and last residue. Fields, in order: J gene, D gene, V gene, clone size, CDR3 protein, CDR3 DNA. A D gene is named only where the DNA matches it firmly. The size field is filled for only some rows; it gives once, few, many or a size class.

TRBJ1-2 . TRBV7-8 . CASSFGRGGNGYTF TGTGCCAGCAGCTTCGGCAGGGGCGGAAACGGCTACACCTTC
TRBJ2-7 . TRBV29-1 few CSVATPGGTYEQYF TGCAGCGTCGCCACTCCGGGGGGCACCTACGAGCAGTACTTC
TRBJ2-5 . TRBV6-5 many CASSLLGAGNDQYF TGTGCCAGCAGTTTACTCGGAGCAGGGAACGACCAGTACTTC
TRBJ2-3 TRBD2 TRBV7-9 . CASSLVSGGPGDTQYF TGTGCCAGCAGCTTAGTTTCGGGAGGGCCGGGAGATACGCAGTATTTT
TRBJ2-1 TRBD2 TRBV9 . CASSVSQLAGGEQFF TGTGCCAGCAGCGTTAGTCAACTAGCGGGAGGTGAGCAGTTCTTC
TRBJ1-4 . TRBV19 . CASSIAGGYEKLFF TGTGCCAGTAGTATAGCAGGAGGATATGAAAAACTGTTTTTT
TRBJ2-2 . TRBV20-1 few CSATSGRTPPGELFF TGCAGTGCCACCTCCGGACGTACCCCCCCTGGGGAGCTGTTTTTT
TRBJ2-7 . TRBV6-5 . CASSYSGPPDEQYF TGTGCCAGCAGTTACTCGGGGCCCCCCGACGAGCAGTACTTC
TRBJ2-7 TRBD2 TRBV5-1 few CASSLEAGGPYHEQYF TGCGCCAGCAGCTTGGAGGCGGGAGGGCCTTATCACGAGCAGTACTTC
TRBJ2-1 . TRBV10-3 few CAISETTHNEQFF TGTGCCATCAGTGAGACTACCCACAATGAGCAGTTCTTC
TRBJ1-4 . TRBV7-9 . CASSPQPTGGGEKLFF TGTGCCAGCAGCCCACAACCCACCGGGGGAGGAGAAAAACTGTTTTTT
TRBJ1-1 . TRBV20-1 . CSATGGTEAFF TGCAGTGCTACGGGGGGCACTGAAGCTTTCTTT
TRBJ2-1 . TRBV23-1 . CASSQSDYNEQFF TGCGCCAGCAGTCAATCTGACTACAATGAGCAGTTCTTC
TRBJ1-6 . TRBV2 few CASEAGGGNSPLHF TGTGCCAGCGAAGCGGGGGGTGGAAATTCACCCCTCCACTTT
TRBJ2-2 TRBD1 TRBV2 . CASRGTGTGKGELFF TGTGCCAGCAGGGGTACCGGGACAGGGAAAGGGGAGCTGTTTTTT
TRBJ2-7 . TRBV12-3/TRBV12-4 few CASSLSGDFHEQYF TGTGCCAGCAGTTTGTCGGGGGACTTCCACGAGCAGTACTTC
TRBJ2-5 TRBD2 TRBV29-1 few CSVGRAQETQYF TGCAGCGTCGGGAGGGCCCAAGAGACCCAGTACTTC
TRBJ2-4 TRBD2 TRBV11-2 . CASSLDVRYWQPRGDNIQYF TGTGCCAGCAGCTTAGACGTGCGGTATTGGCAGCCCCGGGGGGACAACATTCAGTACTTC
TRBJ2-3 TRBD2 TRBV5-6 many CASSTRLAASTDTQYF TGTGCCAGCAGTACCCGACTAGCCGCTAGCACAGATACGCAGTATTTT
TRBJ2-1 TRBD1 TRBV5-8 once CASSPGQGWVNEQFF TGTGCCAGCAGCCCCGGACAGGGGTGGGTCAATGAGCAGTTCTTC
TRBJ2-1 . TRBV12-3/TRBV12-4 many CASNLASSYNEQFF TGTGCCAGCAACCTGGCTAGCTCCTACAATGAGCAGTTCTTC
TRBJ2-1 TRBD2 TRBV6-2/TRBV6-3 few CASSYGGTSGTQQFF TGTGCCAGCAGTTACGGGGGGACTAGCGGGACTCAGCAGTTCTTC
TRBJ2-3 . TRBV20-1 few CSARAGGADTQYF TGCAGTGCTAGAGCCGGAGGGGCAGATACGCAGTATTTT
TRBJ2-6 TRBD2 TRBV10-1 few CARRRPLAALSGANVLTF TGCGCCAGGAGAAGGCCACTAGCGGCTCTTTCTGGGGCCAACGTCCTGACTTTC
TRBJ2-5 TRBD1 TRBV28 . CASSLGGQGRETQYF TGTGCCAGCAGCCTAGGCGGACAGGGTCGAGAGACCCAGTACTTC
TRBJ2-7 . TRBV21-1 few CGPGHEQYF TGCGGACCAGGGCACGAGCAGTACTTC
TRBJ2-5 . TRBV20-1 few CSATPGGDRGETQYF TGCAGTGCTACCCCAGGAGGGGACCGGGGGGAGACCCAGTACTTC
TRBJ2-2 . TRBV20-1 few CSVAAHTGELFF TGCAGTGTTGCGGCTCACACCGGGGAGCTGTTTTTT
TRBJ2-3 . TRBV5-1 few CASNVRGAASTDTQYF TGCGCCAGCAACGTTAGGGGAGCTGCTAGCACAGATACGCAGTATTTT
TRBJ2-7 . TRBV5-1 few CASSLEGHLSYEQYF TGCGCCAGCAGCTTGGAAGGGCACCTATCCTACGAGCAGTACTTC
TRBJ2-5 . TRBV20-1 few CSARRRDLQETQYF TGCAGTGCTAGAAGGCGGGATCTCCAAGAGACCCAGTACTTC
TRBJ2-5 TRBD2 TRBV5-4 . CASSSPPSGSGQETQYF TGTGCCAGCAGCTCTCCCCCTAGCGGGAGTGGGCAAGAGACCCAGTACTTC
TRBJ2-1 TRBD2 TRBV7-9 many CASSLVPGTRTYNEQFF TGTGCCAGCAGCTTAGTTCCCGGGACTAGGACCTACAATGAGCAGTTCTTC
TRBJ2-3 . TRBV9 . CASSVAASSTDTQYF TGTGCCAGCAGCGTAGCCGCTTCTAGCACAGATACGCAGTATTTT
TRBJ1-5 . TRBV7-2 few CASSWGGEQPQHF TGTGCCAGCAGCTGGGGGGGCGAGCAGCCCCAGCATTTT
TRBJ2-6 . TRBV5-6 . CASSWGPGANVLTF TGTGCCAGCAGCTGGGGGCCTGGGGCCAACGTCCTGACTTTC
TRBJ2-3 TRBD1 TRBV5-1 few CASRTGGSTDTQYF TGCGCCAGCCGGACAGGGGGTAGTACAGATACGCAGTATTTT
TRBJ2-5 . TRBV9 few CASSVAGGLSETQYF TGTGCCAGCAGCGTAGCAGGCGGTTTGTCGGAGACCCAGTACTTC
TRBJ1-3 . TRBV20-1 few CSARDLRSSSGNTIYF TGCAGTGCTAGAGATCTGCGCTCGAGCTCTGGAAACACCATATATTTT
TRBJ2-1 TRBD2 TRBV10-3 . CAISESNFASGKGEQFF TGTGCCATCAGTGAGTCGAATTTCGCTAGCGGGAAGGGTGAGCAGTTCTTC
TRBJ2-1 . TRBV6-5 few CASSYRPTGKVGNEQFF TGTGCCAGCAGTTACCGGCCCACAGGGAAGGTCGGCAATGAGCAGTTCTTC
TRBJ2-1 TRBD2 TRBV5-1 few CASSLEGGSYYNEQFF TGCGCCAGCAGCTTGGAGGGCGGGAGTTACTACAATGAGCAGTTCTTC
TRBJ2-1 TRBD1 TRBV7-9 few CASSFYRGPYNEQFF TGTGCCAGCAGCTTTTACAGGGGGCCCTACAATGAGCAGTTCTTC
TRBJ2-3 TRBD1 TRBV20-1 few CSARGDRGVDTQYF TGCAGTGCTAGAGGGGACAGGGGAGTAGATACGCAGTATTTT
TRBJ2-1 . TRBV5-1 . CASGDRVSNEQFF TGCGCCAGCGGAGACAGAGTCTCGAATGAGCAGTTCTTC
TRBJ2-2 . TRBV7-8 . CASSRYPGGMNTKNTGELFF TGTGCCAGCAGCCGTTACCCCGGAGGTATGAATACCAAGAACACCGGGGAGCTGTTTTTT
TRBJ2-3 TRBD2 TRBV20-1 . CSAGTSGRLGDTDTQYF TGCAGTGCTGGGACTAGCGGGAGACTGGGGGACACAGATACGCAGTATTTT
TRBJ2-7 . TRBV7-8 few CASSLFGTVSYEQYF TGTGCCAGCAGCTTATTTGGGACTGTCTCCTACGAGCAGTACTTC
TRBJ2-4 TRBD1 TRBV29-1 . CSTGQANIQYF TGCAGCACGGGACAGGCAAACATTCAGTACTTC
TRBJ2-1 TRBD1 TRBV20-1 few CSARDPGQGNYNEQFF TGCAGTGCTAGAGATCCGGGACAGGGAAACTACAATGAGCAGTTCTTC
TRBJ2-2 TRBD2 TRBV7-9 . CASSTTSGKRNTGELFF TGTGCCAGCAGCACGACTAGCGGGAAGCGGAACACCGGGGAGCTGTTTTTT
TRBJ2-7 . TRBV11-2 few CASSDRPLPLAEISYEQYF TGTGCCAGCAGCGATCGACCCCTGCCATTAGCGGAAATCTCCTACGAGCAGTACTTC
TRBJ2-5 TRBD1 TRBV12-3/TRBV12-4 many CASRGQGQETQYF TGTGCCAGCAGGGGACAGGGGCAAGAGACCCAGTACTTC
TRBJ1-2 . TRBV28 few CASTPQGRYGYTF TGTGCCAGCACCCCCCAGGGTCGGTATGGCTACACCTTC
TRBJ2-5 TRBD2 TRBV20-1 . CSASAPSGRAETQYF TGCAGTGCAAGTGCCCCTAGCGGGAGGGCAGAGACCCAGTACTTC